The 29 T cell receptor beta chains below all came from one sample that was sequenced in a study of T cell responses to AZD1222 COVID-19 vaccine. Data came from immunoSEQ multiplex PCR; TCRdb stores just in-frame clones and leaves some out. The sample consists of about 130,000 clones, 89% of them appearing once. Sample: peripheral blood, taken on day 0 of AZD1222 vaccination. These receptor sequences come from an adult in good health.

This chain joins TRBV29-1 and TRBJ1-5; a weak D match, TRBD1 (5 bases). Germline loops: CDR1 SQVTM, CDR2 ANQGSEA. CDR3 length: 16 amino acids. The ends were cut back, 6 bases at V and 1 base at J, with 19 bases in the middle. CDR3 sequence (DNA): TGCAGCGTGATTATAGCCGGGACTATGAGCAATCAGCCCCAGCATTTT. Amino acid sequence: CSVIIAGTMSNQPQHF.

The chain has TRBV5-5 and TRBJ1-2, with 9 bases identical to TRBD1. Germline lookup yields CDR1 SGHKS and CDR2 YYEKEE (reference sequence). V lost 2 bases, J lost 4 bases, and 3 bases stayed unmatched. The CDR3 has 14 amino acids. This CDR3 is CASSLGTGPYGYTF. The DNA of the CDR3 is TGTGCCAGCAGCTTAGGGACAGGGCCCTATGGCTACACCTTC.

This clone was detected only once. The gene calls are TRBV19 and TRBJ2-1; 16 nucleotides match TRBD2. This CDR3 contains 16 residues. The ends lost 6 bases at V and 8 bases at J; junction bases unmatched: 7. Germline CDR1 is LNHDA and CDR2 is SQIVND (reference sequence). CDR3 nucleotides: TGTGCCAGTAGACCGTCCGGGACTAGCGGGAGGGATGAGCAGTTCTTC. Translation: CASRPSGTSGRDEQFF.

The rearrangement links TRBV10-3 to TRBJ2-2, with 8 bases aligning to TRBD1. Germline values: CDR1 ENHRY, CDR2 SYGVKD. CDR3 length equals 17 residues. The V gene end was trimmed by 2 bases and the J gene end by 0 bases; junction bases not matched to a gene: 5. CDR3: CAISEQGAYPNTGELFF. CDR3 in DNA: TGTGCCATCAGTGAGCAGGGGGCCTACCCGAACACCGGGGAGCTGTTTTTT.

The V call is TRBV4-1, the J call TRBJ1-1, with a possible D match to TRBD1 (5 bases). CDR1 is MGHRA, CDR2 YSYEKL, per germline. The CDR3 totals 15 residues. V dropped 1 base and J dropped 3 bases, with 12 bases sitting between them. In nucleotides, the CDR3 is TGCGCCAGCAGCCAAGTTGGGACCCTCCACACTGAAGCTTTCTTT. It is translated as CASSQVGTLHTEAFF.

V usage is TRBV9 and J usage is TRBJ1-3; no reliable D call. V lost 4 bases to trimming and J lost 2 bases, with 7 bases between them. Germline V gives CDR1 SGDLS, CDR2 YYNGEE. The CDR3 runs to 13 residues. CDR3 residues: CASSPGAGNTIYF. CDR3 sequence (DNA): TGTGCCAGCAGCCCCGGGGCTGGAAACACCATATATTTT.

The rearrangement links TRBV4-3 to TRBJ1-2; the D gene is possibly TRBD1 (6 bases). The CDR3 contains 16 residues. Trimming took off 0 bases at V and 1 base at J, with 12 bases between the two ends. The germline V gene encodes CDR1 LGHNA and CDR2 YSLEER. CDR3: CASSQDFPGDNYGYTF. In DNA form, the CDR3 reads TGCGCCAGCAGCCAAGATTTTCCAGGGGATAACTATGGCTACACCTTC.

The chain is built from TRBV4-1 and TRBJ2-2; TRBD1 or TRBD2 may be the D gene (5 bases each). Germline CDR1 MGHRA, CDR2 YSYEKL. V dropped 4 bases and J dropped 1 base, with 16 bases sitting between them. The CDR3 consists of 17 residues. The CDR3 here is CASSPLRGGENTGELFF. CDR3 DNA: TGCGCCAGCAGCCCCTTACGTGGGGGAGAGAACACCGGGGAGCTGTTTTTT.

This clone appeared once. This CDR3 reads CASTIGLAYEQYF. The CDR3 DNA sequence: TGTGCCAGCACCATAGGACTAGCCTACGAGCAGTACTTC. The genes are TRBV12-3 or TRBV12-4 and TRBJ2-7; TRBD2 aligns across 7 bases. V dropped 7 bases and J dropped 2; count of bases not matched to a gene: 5. The CDR3 totals 13 residues.

This rearrangement joins TRBV5-6 to TRBJ1-1, with a possible D match to TRBD1 (5 bases). Germline CDR1 and CDR2: SGHDT and YYEEEE. V dropped 6 bases and J dropped 4 bases, with 19 bases sitting between them. The CDR3 loop spans 15 amino acids. In DNA form, the CDR3 reads TGTGCCAGCAACGTACTGGGGTCCGGGGGCACTGAAGCTTTCTTT. It yields the protein CASNVLGSGGTEAFF.

This chain links TRBV27 with TRBJ1-5, with 8 bases that match TRBD1. Germline loops: CDR1 MNHEY, CDR2 SMNVEV (reference sequence). The V and J ends lost 0 bases and 1 base, in that order; junction bases with no gene match: 2. This CDR3 has 16 amino acids. The CDR3 DNA is TGTGCCAGCAGTTTATCGAGACAGGGGAGCAATCAGCCCCAGCATTTT. Its protein is CASSLSRQGSNQPQHF.

The chain links TRBV6-5 to TRBJ1-5; weak D call: TRBD1 (6 bases). This CDR3 contains 15 residues. Trimming removed 2 bases from V and 0 bases from J, with 8 bases in between. Germline CDR1 reads MNHEY; CDR2 reads SVGAGI. Here the CDR3 DNA reads TGTGCCAGCAGTTACGGGGGCTATAGCAATCAGCCCCAGCATTTT. Its translation is CASSYGGYSNQPQHF.

The V and J genes are TRBV18 and TRBJ2-7; D is ambiguous. Trimming left V 0 bases short and J 3 bases short, with 12 bases between. This CDR3 is built from 15 residues. Per germline, CDR1 KGHSH and CDR2 LQKENI. The CDR3 DNA is TGTGCCAGCTCACCACCAGGTGGTCGTAGCTACGAGCAGTACTTC. Translating gives CASSPPGGRSYEQYF.

This clone has just one count. The genes are TRBV5-1 and TRBJ2-4, with 10 positions matching TRBD2. Germline V gene lookup returns CDR1 SGHRS and CDR2 YFSETQ. The length of the CDR3 is 17 residues. Trimming cost V 5 bases and J 0 bases; bases outside gene matches: 8. The CDR3 sequence is CASRRTSGRVAKNIQYF. Here the CDR3 DNA reads TGCGCCAGCAGGCGGACTAGCGGAAGAGTAGCCAAAAACATTCAGTACTTC.

This clone has just one count. The rearrangement uses TRBV2 and TRBJ2-4, with D perhaps matching TRBD1 (6 bases). This CDR3 has 18 residues. From germline, CDR1 is SNHLY and CDR2 FYNNEI. V lost 6 bases, J lost 0 bases, and 21 bases lay in between. For the CDR3, the DNA is TGTGCCAGCAGCGACACCCGAAGACAGGTTCTAGCCAAAAACATTCAGTACTTC. Its translation is CASSDTRRQVLAKNIQYF.

The rearrangement uses TRBV28 and TRBJ2-7; D might be TRBD1 (6 bases). This CDR3 spans 14 amino acids. The V gene lost 8 bases and the J gene lost 2 bases, with 16 bases spanning the gap. Germline values: CDR1 MDHEN, CDR2 SYDVKM. The DNA for the CDR3 is TGTGCCAGCGACTCGACAGGATTTCCCTACGAGCAGTACTTC. Translating gives CASDSTGFPYEQYF.

This clone occurred once. The chain uses TRBV4-1 and TRBJ1-3; D is unresolved. The CDR3 extends over 16 amino acids. Germline V gene lookup returns CDR1 MGHRA and CDR2 YSYEKL. V was clipped by 0 bases and J by 2 bases, with 11 bases between them. CDR3 loop: CASSQEGLRTGNTIYF. The CDR3 DNA reads TGCGCCAGCAGCCAAGAAGGACTACGAACTGGAAACACCATATATTTT.

The chain uses TRBV5-6 and TRBJ2-2; D not certain. The CDR3 is made up of 14 amino acids. V lost 1 base to trimming and J lost 7 bases, with 11 bases between them. Germline V lookup: CDR1 SGHDT, CDR2 YYEEEE. CDR3 amino acids: CASSLHGFSGELFF. CDR3 in DNA: TGTGCCAGCAGCTTGCACGGCTTCAGCGGGGAGCTGTTTTTT.

The rearrangement uses TRBV27 and TRBJ2-7; D is ambiguous. This CDR3 comprises 14 residues. V was trimmed by 2 bases and J by 2 bases, leaving 10 bases between them. Germline V gives CDR1 MNHEY, CDR2 SMNVEV (reference sequence). CDR3 in DNA: TGTGCCAGCAGTTTACGTCCCTTTACCTACGAGCAGTACTTC. It translates to CASSLRPFTYEQYF.

The CDR3 coding sequence is TGTGCCAGCACCCGGTTTGCGGGAGGAAACACCGGGGAGCTGTTTTTT. This sequence encodes CASTRFAGGNTGELFF. This chain uses TRBV5-4 with TRBJ2-2; TRBD2 matches 8 bases. This CDR3 is built from 16 residues. The V gene's germline CDR1 is SGHNT and CDR2 YYREEE (reference sequence). The trim removed 6 bases at V and 2 bases at J, leaving 9 bases unmatched.

This clone has just a few counts. Other DNA sequences of this sample code for an identical CDR3. The genes are TRBV6-5 and TRBJ2-7; 10 positions match TRBD1. Germline V lookup: CDR1 MNHEY, CDR2 SVGAGI. This CDR3 spans 15 amino acids. V gave up 0 bases and J gave up 7 bases; unmatched junction bases: 6. CDR3 region: CASSYSGTGVWEQYF. The DNA of the CDR3 is TGTGCCAGCAGTTACTCAGGGACAGGGGTGTGGGAGCAGTACTTC.

This chain uses TRBV19 with TRBJ1-5; D may be TRBD1 (6 bases). CDR3 length equals 15 residues. The germline V gene encodes CDR1 LNHDA and CDR2 SQIVND (reference sequence). V gave up 3 bases and J gave up 3 bases, with 12 bases separating them. The CDR3 DNA reads TGTGCCAGTAGTATGGAAGGGGGTCCCAATCAGCCCCAGCATTTT. Protein sequence: CASSMEGGPNQPQHF.

This clone came up a few times. V usage is TRBV5-1 and J usage is TRBJ2-3; D is unresolved. Trimming pared 6 bases from V and 2 bases from J, leaving 7 bases between. CDR1 SGHRS and CDR2 YFSETQ come from the germline V gene. The CDR3 length is 12 residues. The CDR3 is CASKWDTDTQYF. The CDR3 DNA reads as TGCGCCAGCAAATGGGACACAGATACGCAGTATTTT.

The gene calls are TRBV28 and TRBJ1-2, with TRBD1 matching 10 bases. V trimming: 7 bases; J trimming: 2 bases; junction bases outside the gene matches: 13. This CDR3 spans 17 amino acids. CDR1 is MDHEN and CDR2 is SYDVKM in the germline V gene. In DNA form, the CDR3 reads TGTGCCAGCACCCCGGGACAGGGGTTGTTTAAGAACTATGGCTACACCTTC. Amino acids: CASTPGQGLFKNYGYTF.

The V and J genes are TRBV11-3 and TRBJ2-2, with 7 positions matching TRBD1. The CDR3 loop spans 16 amino acids. The V gene end was trimmed by 4 bases and the J gene end by 1 base; junction bases not matched to a gene: 6. Germline-derived CDR1 and CDR2 are SGHNT and YENEEA. The CDR3 DNA reads TGTGCCAGCAGCTCCCACCGACAGGGGAACACCGGGGAGCTGTTTTTT. Translating it yields CASSSHRQGNTGELFF.

V and J are TRBV6-5 and TRBJ1-5; maybe TRBD1 (5 bases). V lost 2 bases and J 1 base, leaving 9 bases between the germline ends. This CDR3 spans 15 amino acids. CDR1 and CDR2 (germline): MNHEY, SVGAGI. This chain's CDR3 is CASSYRQGSNQPQHF. In DNA, the CDR3 is TGTGCCAGCAGTTACAGGCAGGGAAGCAATCAGCCCCAGCATTTT.

The chain links TRBV7-9 to TRBJ2-7; no firm D call. Deletions cut 2 bases from V and 0 bases from J, with 2 bases between. The germline V gene encodes CDR1 SEHNR and CDR2 FQNEAQ (reference sequence). This CDR3 region has 12 residues. The CDR3: CASSLFSYEQYF. DNA of the CDR3: TGTGCCAGCAGCTTATTCTCCTACGAGCAGTACTTC.

The chain couples TRBV6-6 to TRBJ1-2; D perhaps matches TRBD1 (6 bases). This CDR3 contains 14 residues. The germline CDR1 and CDR2 sequences are MNHNY and SVGAGI (reference sequence). The V gene lost 5 bases and the J gene lost 3 bases, with 13 bases spanning the gap. The CDR3 is CASSHTGLDYGYTF. For the CDR3, the DNA is TGTGCCAGCAGTCACACAGGGTTAGACTATGGCTACACCTTC.

This clone was observed a few times. V is TRBV28 and J is TRBJ2-1, with a tentative D call TRBD1 (6 bases). Germline CDR1 and CDR2: MDHEN and SYDVKM. The ends were cut back, 8 bases at V and 0 bases at J, with 14 bases in the middle. The CDR3 is 15 residues long. DNA of the CDR3: TGTGCCAGCTCCGACAGGATTAGCTCCTACAATGAGCAGTTCTTC. Translated: CASSDRISSYNEQFF.